This T cell receptor beta chain was observed in a study of glioma-infiltrating T cells. Study overall: Glioma patients had dexamethasone for six or fewer days before surgery.

The CDR3 consists of 17 residues. Germline assignment: CDR1 MDHEN and CDR2 SYDVKM. The iRepertoire nested amplicon-rescue multiplex PCR amplified TCR alpha and beta CDR3s from RNA. Tissue mRNA or PBMC total RNA, 100-400 ng, went into one-step reverse transcription and amplification. MiXCR was run by TCRdb on the multiplex PCR reads, yielding one entry per CDR3 protein. The table has more than 350,000 distinct CDR3 sequences, 35% to 45% seen once. This clonotype was observed a single time. One end of the junction fails to match germline, which may point to a read error. The J gene is TRBJ1-1, the V gene TRBV28, with D perhaps matching TRBD1 (5 bases). The source of this sequence is a human donor with low-grade glioma or glioblastoma, undergoing nonglioma brain surgery, or in good health (not recorded which). Input material: glioma tissue, nonneoplastic brain tissue, or PBMCs (not recorded which). The CDR3 is CASSPMGQRGGITESFF. In DNA form, the CDR3 reads TGTGCCAGCAGTCCGATGGGGCAGCGGGGTGGTATCACTGAATCTTTCTTT.